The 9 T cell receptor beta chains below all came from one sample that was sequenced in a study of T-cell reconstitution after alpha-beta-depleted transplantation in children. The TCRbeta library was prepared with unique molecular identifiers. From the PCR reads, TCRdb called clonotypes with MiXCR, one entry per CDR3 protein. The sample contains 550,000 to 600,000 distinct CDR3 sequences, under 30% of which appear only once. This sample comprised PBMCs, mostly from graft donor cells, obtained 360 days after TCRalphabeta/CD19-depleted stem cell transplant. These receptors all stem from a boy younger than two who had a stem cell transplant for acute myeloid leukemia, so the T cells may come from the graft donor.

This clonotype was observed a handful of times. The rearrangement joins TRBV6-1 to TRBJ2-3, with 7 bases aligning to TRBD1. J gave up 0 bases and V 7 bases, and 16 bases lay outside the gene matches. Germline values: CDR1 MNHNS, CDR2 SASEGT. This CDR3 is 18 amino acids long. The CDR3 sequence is CASKGAGGPLTSTDTQYF. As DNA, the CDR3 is TGTGCCAGCAAAGGGGCAGGGGGACCGCTCACTAGCACAGATACGCAGTATTTT.

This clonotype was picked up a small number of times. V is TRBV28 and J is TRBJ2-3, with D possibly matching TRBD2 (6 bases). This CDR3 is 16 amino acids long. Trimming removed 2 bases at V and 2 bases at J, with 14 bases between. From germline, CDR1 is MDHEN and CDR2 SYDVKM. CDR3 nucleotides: TGTGCCAGCAGTTTAAGTCTAGCGTTCGTCACAGATACGCAGTATTTT. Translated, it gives CASSLSLAFVTDTQYF.

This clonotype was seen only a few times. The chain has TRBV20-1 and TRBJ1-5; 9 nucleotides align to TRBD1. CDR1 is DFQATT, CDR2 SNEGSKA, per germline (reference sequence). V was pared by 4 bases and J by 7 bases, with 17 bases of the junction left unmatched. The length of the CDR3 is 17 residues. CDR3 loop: CSATIRRGGQGIQPQHF. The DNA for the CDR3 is TGCAGTGCTACTATTCGCCGAGGCGGACAGGGGATCCAGCCCCAGCATTTT.

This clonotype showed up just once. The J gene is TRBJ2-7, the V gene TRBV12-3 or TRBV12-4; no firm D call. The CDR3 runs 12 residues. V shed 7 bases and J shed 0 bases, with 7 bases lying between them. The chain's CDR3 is CASIFRSYEQYV. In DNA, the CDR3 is TGTGCCAGCATATTCCGCTCCTACGAGCAGTACGTC.

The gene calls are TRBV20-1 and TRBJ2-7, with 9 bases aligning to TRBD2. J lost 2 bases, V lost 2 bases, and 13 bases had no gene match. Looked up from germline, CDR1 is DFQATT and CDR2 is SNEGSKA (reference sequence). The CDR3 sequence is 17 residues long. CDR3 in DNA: TGCAGTGCTAGATACTCTCAGACTAGCGGCCACCCCTACGAGCAGTACTTC. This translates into CSARYSQTSGHPYEQYF.

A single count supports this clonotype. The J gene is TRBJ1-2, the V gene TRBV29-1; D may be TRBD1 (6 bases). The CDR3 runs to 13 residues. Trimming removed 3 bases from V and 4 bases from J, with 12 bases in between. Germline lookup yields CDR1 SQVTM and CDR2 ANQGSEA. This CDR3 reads CSVEVDRPYGYTF. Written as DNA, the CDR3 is TGCAGCGTTGAGGTGGACAGACCCTATGGCTACACCTTC.

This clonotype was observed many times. CDR3 protein: CASSLAGTGGYTF. As DNA, the CDR3 is TGCGCCAGCAGCTTGGCAGGGACTGGCGGCTACACCTTC. V usage is TRBV5-1 and J usage is TRBJ1-2; maybe TRBD1 (5 bases). CDR1 and CDR2 from the germline V gene are SGHRS and YFSETQ. The CDR3 covers 13 residues. The germline V and J ends were trimmed by 0 bases and 8 bases, with 11 bases remaining between them.

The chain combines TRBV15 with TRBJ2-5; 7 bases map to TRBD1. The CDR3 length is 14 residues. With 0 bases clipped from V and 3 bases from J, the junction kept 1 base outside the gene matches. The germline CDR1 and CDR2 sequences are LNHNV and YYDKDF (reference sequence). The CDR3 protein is CATSREGQKETQYF. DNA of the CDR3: TGTGCCACCAGCAGAGAGGGACAGAAAGAGACCCAGTACTTC.

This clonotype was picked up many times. The CDR3 here is CSARDLSGVDTDTQYF. In nucleotides, the CDR3 is TGCAGTGCTAGAGATCTGAGCGGGGTGGACACAGATACGCAGTATTTT. The chain carries TRBV20-1 and TRBJ2-3; TRBD2 matches at 7 bases. This CDR3 is 16 amino acids long. The V gene end was trimmed by 0 bases and the J gene end by 2 bases; junction bases not matched to a gene: 8. Germline CDR1 DFQATT, CDR2 SNEGSKA (reference sequence).